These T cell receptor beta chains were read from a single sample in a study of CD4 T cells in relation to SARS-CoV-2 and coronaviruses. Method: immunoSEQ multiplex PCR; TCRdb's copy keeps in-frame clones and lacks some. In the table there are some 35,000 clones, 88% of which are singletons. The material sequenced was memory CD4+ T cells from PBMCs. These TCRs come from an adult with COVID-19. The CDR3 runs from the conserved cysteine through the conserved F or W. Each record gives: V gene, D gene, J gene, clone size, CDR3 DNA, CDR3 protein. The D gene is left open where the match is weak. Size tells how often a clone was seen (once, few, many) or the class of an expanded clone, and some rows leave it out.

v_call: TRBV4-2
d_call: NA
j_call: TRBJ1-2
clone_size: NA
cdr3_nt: TGTGCCAGCAGCATAGTGGGGGGGAACTATGGCTACACCTTC
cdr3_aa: CASSIVGGNYGYTF

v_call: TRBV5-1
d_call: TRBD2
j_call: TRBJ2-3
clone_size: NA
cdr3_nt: TGCGCCAGCAGCTTGCGGGGGGTTAACACAGATACGCAGTATTTT
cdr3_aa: CASSLRGVNTDTQYF

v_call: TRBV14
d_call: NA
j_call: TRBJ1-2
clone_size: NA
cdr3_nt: TGTGCCAGCAGCCGAACGGGGCGCCACTATGGCTACACCTTC
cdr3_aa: CASSRTGRHYGYTF

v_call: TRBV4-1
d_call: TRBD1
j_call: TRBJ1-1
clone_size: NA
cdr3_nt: TGCGCCACTACGACAGGGGGCGTGGGGAACACTGAAGCTTTCTTT
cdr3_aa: CATTTGGVGNTEAFF

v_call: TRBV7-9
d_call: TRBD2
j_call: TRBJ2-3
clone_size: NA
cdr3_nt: TGTGCCAGCAGCTTTGCACTAGCGGGGGAGGGGGATACGCAGTATTTT
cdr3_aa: CASSFALAGEGDTQYF

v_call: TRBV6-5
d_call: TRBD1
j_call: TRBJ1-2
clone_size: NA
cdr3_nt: TGTGCCAGCAGTTTCGACAGGGCTCCCTATGGCTACACCTTC
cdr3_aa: CASSFDRAPYGYTF

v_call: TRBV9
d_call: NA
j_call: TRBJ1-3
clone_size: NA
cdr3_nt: TGTGCCAGCAGTACAACCACGGCCACTGGAAACACCATATATTTT
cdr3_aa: CASSTTTATGNTIYF

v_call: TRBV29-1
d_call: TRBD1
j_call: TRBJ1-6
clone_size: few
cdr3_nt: TGCAGCGGACGGGACAGGGAGCATAATTCACCCCTCCACTTT
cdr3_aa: CSGRDREHNSPLHF

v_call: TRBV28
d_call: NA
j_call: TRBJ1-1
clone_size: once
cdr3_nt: TGTGCCAGCAGCCCCGTGAACACTGAAGCTTTCTTT
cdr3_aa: CASSPVNTEAFF

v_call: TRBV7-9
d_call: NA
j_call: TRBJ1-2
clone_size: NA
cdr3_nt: TGTGCCAGCAGCTTAGCTATAGGGCCGGACTATGGCTACACCTTC
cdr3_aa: CASSLAIGPDYGYTF

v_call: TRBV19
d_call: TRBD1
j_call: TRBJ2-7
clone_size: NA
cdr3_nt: TGTGCCAGTAGTAGACAGGGGGGCGAGCAGTACTTC
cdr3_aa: CASSRQGGEQYF

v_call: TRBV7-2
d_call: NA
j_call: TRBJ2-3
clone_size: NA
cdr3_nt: TGTGCCCCTGGGGGCCCTGGTACGCAGTATTTT
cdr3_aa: CAPGGPGTQYF

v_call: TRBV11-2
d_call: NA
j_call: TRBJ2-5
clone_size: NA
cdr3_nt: TGTGCCAGCAGCTTGGGAGAGACCCAGTACTTC
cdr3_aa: CASSLGETQYF

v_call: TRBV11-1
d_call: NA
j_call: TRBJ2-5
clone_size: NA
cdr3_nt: TGTGCCAGCAGCTATCGAATTCAAGAGACCCAGTACTTC
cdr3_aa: CASSYRIQETQYF

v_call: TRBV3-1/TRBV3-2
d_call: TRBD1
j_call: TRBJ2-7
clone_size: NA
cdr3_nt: TGTGCCAGCAGCGACAGGGTCGAGCAGTACTTC
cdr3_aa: CASSDRVEQYF

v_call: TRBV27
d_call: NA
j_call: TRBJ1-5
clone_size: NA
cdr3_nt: TGTGCCAGCAGTTCCAGGAGGGAACAGCCCCAGCATTTT
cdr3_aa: CASSSRREQPQHF

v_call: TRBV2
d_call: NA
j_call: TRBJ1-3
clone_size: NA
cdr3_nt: TGTGCCAGCAGAGAGCCTACCGGACCCAGCTCTGGAAACACCATATATTTT
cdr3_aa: CASREPTGPSSGNTIYF

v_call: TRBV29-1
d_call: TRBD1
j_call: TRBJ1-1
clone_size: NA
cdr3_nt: TGCAGCGCCCAAAAACAGGGGGCGGCTGATGCTTTCTTT
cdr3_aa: CSAQKQGAADAFF

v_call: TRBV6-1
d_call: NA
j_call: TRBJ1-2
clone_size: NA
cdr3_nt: TGTGCCAGCAGTGAGGACACAGGGCGAGTCGGCTACACCTTC
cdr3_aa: CASSEDTGRVGYTF

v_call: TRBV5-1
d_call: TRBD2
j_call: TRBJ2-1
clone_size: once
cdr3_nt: TGCGCCAGCAGCTTGGGTTTCACTAGCGGAACCTACAATGAGCAGTTCTTC
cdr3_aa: CASSLGFTSGTYNEQFF

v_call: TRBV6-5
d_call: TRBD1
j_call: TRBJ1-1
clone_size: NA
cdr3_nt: TGTGCCAGCATCAAGACAGGGGGGAACACTGAAGCTTTCTTT
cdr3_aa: CASIKTGGNTEAFF

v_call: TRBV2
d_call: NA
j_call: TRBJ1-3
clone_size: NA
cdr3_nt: TGTGCCAGCAGTGAAGCGGGAGTGGGAATCTCTGGAAACACCATATATTTT
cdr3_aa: CASSEAGVGISGNTIYF

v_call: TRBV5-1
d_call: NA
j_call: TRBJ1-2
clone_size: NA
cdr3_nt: TGCGCCAGCAGCTTGTTGGCCTCAGATGGCTACACCTTC
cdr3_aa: CASSLLASDGYTF

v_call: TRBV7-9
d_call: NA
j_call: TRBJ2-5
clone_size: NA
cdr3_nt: TGTGCCAGCAGCTTAGGAGAGGGTTGGAAGACCCAGTACTTC
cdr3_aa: CASSLGEGWKTQYF

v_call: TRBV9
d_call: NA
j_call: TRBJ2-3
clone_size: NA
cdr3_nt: TGTGCCAGCAGCGTAGCCTCCCACATTAGCACAGATACGCAGTATTTT
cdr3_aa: CASSVASHISTDTQYF

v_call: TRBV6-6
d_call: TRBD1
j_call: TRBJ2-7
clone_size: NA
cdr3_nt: TGTGCCGCCGGCCCGGGACAGTCCTACGAGCAGTACTTC
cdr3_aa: CAAGPGQSYEQYF

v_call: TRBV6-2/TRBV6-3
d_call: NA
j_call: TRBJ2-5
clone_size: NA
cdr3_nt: TGTGCCAGCAGTTTAGTAGGAGCGGTTCAAGAGACCCAGTACTTC
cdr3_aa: CASSLVGAVQETQYF

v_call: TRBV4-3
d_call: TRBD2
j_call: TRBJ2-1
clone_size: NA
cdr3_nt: TGCGCCAGCAGCAAAAGGGGGGGACTAGCAACCTACAATGAGCAGTTCTTC
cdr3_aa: CASSKRGGLATYNEQFF

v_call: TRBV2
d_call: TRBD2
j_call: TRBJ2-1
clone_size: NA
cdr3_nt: TGTGCCAGCAGTGAATTGGGGGGGAATGAGCAGTTCTTC
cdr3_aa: CASSELGGNEQFF

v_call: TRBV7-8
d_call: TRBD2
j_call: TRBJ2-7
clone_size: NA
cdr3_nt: TGTGCCAGCAGCTTAGTTCGGCTAGCGGGCTACGAGCAGTACTTC
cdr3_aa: CASSLVRLAGYEQYF

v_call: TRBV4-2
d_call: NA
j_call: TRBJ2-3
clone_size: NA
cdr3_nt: TGTGCCAGCAGCCAACGAATCAGCGCGGGCGGTGGGGGTTCAGATACGCAGTATTTT
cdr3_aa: CASSQRISAGGGGSDTQYF

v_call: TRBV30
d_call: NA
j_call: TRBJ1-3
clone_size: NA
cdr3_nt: TGTGCCTGGAGTAGGAGGGACATTGGGGCTGGAAACACCATATATTTT
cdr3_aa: CAWSRRDIGAGNTIYF

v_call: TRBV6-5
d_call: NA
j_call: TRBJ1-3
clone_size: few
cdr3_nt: TGTGCCAGCATAAGCTCTGGAAACACCATATATTTT
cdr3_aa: CASISSGNTIYF

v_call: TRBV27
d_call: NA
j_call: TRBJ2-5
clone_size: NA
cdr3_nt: TGTGCCAGCAGCTGGACGGGGGTGCCGTGGCCAGAGACCCAGTACTTC
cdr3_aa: CASSWTGVPWPETQYF

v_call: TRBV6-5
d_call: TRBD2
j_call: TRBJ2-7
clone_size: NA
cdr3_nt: TGTGCCAGCAGGCCCACTAGCGGGGGGGCCTACGAGCAGTACTTC
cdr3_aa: CASRPTSGGAYEQYF

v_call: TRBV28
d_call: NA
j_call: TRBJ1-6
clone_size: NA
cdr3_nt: TGTGCCAGCAGTTTAAGTTCAGTAATCCATTCACCCCTCCACTTT
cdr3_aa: CASSLSSVIHSPLHF

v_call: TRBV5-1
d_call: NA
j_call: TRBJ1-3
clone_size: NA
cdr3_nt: TGCGCCAGCAGCTTGGCCCGACCGAAGGCTGGAAACACCATATATTTT
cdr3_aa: CASSLARPKAGNTIYF

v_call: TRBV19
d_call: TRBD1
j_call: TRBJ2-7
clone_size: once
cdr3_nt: TGTGCCAGTAGTATTCCGACAGGGGGAATGGGGGAGCAGTACTTC
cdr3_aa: CASSIPTGGMGEQYF

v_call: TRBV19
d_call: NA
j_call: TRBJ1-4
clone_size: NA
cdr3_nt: TGTGCCAGTTGGGACACCAGGGATGAAAAACTGTTTTTT
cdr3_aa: CASWDTRDEKLFF

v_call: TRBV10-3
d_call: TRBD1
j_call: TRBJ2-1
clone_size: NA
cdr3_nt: TGTGCCACCAATCAGGGGGCCTCCTACAATGAGCAGTTCTTC
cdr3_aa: CATNQGASYNEQFF

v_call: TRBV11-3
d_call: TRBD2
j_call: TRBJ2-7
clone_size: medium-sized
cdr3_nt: TGTGCCAGCAGCTTCTCCAAAGGCCTAGCGGGGGGAGTATACGAGCAGTACTTC
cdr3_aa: CASSFSKGLAGGVYEQYF

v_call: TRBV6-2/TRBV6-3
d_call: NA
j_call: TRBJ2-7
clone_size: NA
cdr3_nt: TGTGCCAGCAGTTTATTCGGCAGGCTCTCCTACGAGCAGTACTTC
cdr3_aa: CASSLFGRLSYEQYF